Below, 10 T cell receptor beta chains from the same sample are listed, as sequenced in a study of CD8+ T cells in alopecia areata. After isolation, RNA underwent reverse transcription to generate cDNA as the sequencing template. Profiling relied on immunoSEQ multiplex PCR, and the TCRdb table lists in-frame clones only, not all of them. Found here are about 110,000 clones, around 55% of them singletons; the top ten hold 20%. The sample taken for sequencing was CD8+ T cells sorted from blood. These receptors all come from a human donor in good health.

This clone was detected a few times. The sample contains more than one DNA sequence encoding this CDR3. The V and J genes are TRBV5-6 and TRBJ2-3, with D possibly being TRBD2 (6 bases). The V end lost 0 bases, the J end lost 4 bases, and 9 bases lay between the germline ends. Per the germline V gene, CDR1 is SGHDT and CDR2 is YYEEEE. This CDR3 comprises 14 residues. CDR3 sequence: CASSLGLGADTQYF. In DNA form, the CDR3 reads TGTGCCAGCAGCTTGGGACTAGGTGCAGATACGCAGTATTTT.

This chain connects TRBV7-2 to TRBJ1-4; D unclear. Per germline, CDR1 SGHTA and CDR2 FQGNSA. Trimming shortened V by 4 bases and J by 0 bases, and 12 bases separated the two germline ends. This CDR3 has 16 residues. CDR3 sequence reads: CASSSYPLATNEKLFF. The CDR3 DNA follows: TGTGCCAGCAGCTCGTATCCCCTTGCAACTAATGAAAAACTGTTTTTT.

V gene TRBV5-6 combines with J gene TRBJ2-1; perhaps TRBD2 as D (6 bases). The V and J ends lost 7 bases and 7 bases respectively, with 6 bases between them. This CDR3 spans 10 amino acids. Per germline, CDR1 SGHDT and CDR2 YYEEEE. This CDR3 reads CASGGNEQFF. CDR3 nucleotides: TGTGCCAGCGGGGGGAATGAGCAGTTCTTC.

This chain joins TRBV7-2 and TRBJ2-3, with 8 bases fitting TRBD2. With 3 bases clipped from V and 6 bases from J, the junction kept 17 bases outside the gene matches. The CDR3 contains 18 residues. The germline CDR1 and CDR2 sequences are SGHTA and FQGNSA. CDR3 nucleotides: TGTGCCAGCAGCTTGGGGCTGCGGGGGGACTCCTCTCCGGATACGCAGTATTTT. Translating gives CASSLGLRGDSSPDTQYF.

This clone appeared a few times. The chain uses TRBV4-3 and TRBJ2-1, with 7 bases aligning to TRBD1. This CDR3 has 15 amino acids. The V and J ends lost 2 bases and 4 bases, in that order; junction bases with no gene match: 5. CDR1 and CDR2 (germline): LGHNA, YSLEER. CDR3 bases: TGCGCCAGCAGCCAAATCCGGGACAGTTACAATGAGCAGTTCTTC. Protein product: CASSQIRDSYNEQFF.

The V and J genes are TRBV7-8 and TRBJ2-3; no firm D call. The CDR3 loop spans 12 amino acids. The germline V gene has CDR1 SGHVS and CDR2 FQNEAQ. Deletions cut 0 bases from V and 4 bases from J, with 2 bases between. Written as DNA, the CDR3 is TGTGCCAGCAGCTTAGCGGCAGATACGCAGTATTTT. Encoded protein: CASSLAADTQYF. Full variable domain (rest looked up from reference TRBV7-8 and TRBJ2-3): GAGVSQSPRYKVAKRGQDVALRCDPISGHVSLFWYQQALGQGPEFLTYFQNEAQLDKSGLPSDRFFAERPEGSVSTLKIQRTQQEDSAVYLCASSLAADTQYFGPGTRLTVL.

This clone was detected once. The chain couples TRBV27 to TRBJ2-3; D is ambiguous. The ends were cut back, 5 bases at V and 2 bases at J, with 14 bases in the middle. The germline V gene has CDR1 MNHEY and CDR2 SMNVEV (reference sequence). The CDR3 extends over 15 amino acids. CDR3 nucleotides: TGTGCCAGCAGTCCCTGGTCCCCTCTCACAGATACGCAGTATTTT. This translates into CASSPWSPLTDTQYF.

The chain links TRBV7-9 to TRBJ2-1, with 11 bases lining up with TRBD2. CDR3 size: 15 residues. After removal of 4 bases from V and 9 bases from J, the junction contained 8 bases not matched to a gene. Germline CDR1 and CDR2: SEHNR and FQNEAQ (reference sequence). CDR3 sequence reads: CASSSVAGGPVEQFF. The CDR3 DNA is TGTGCCAGCAGCTCCGTAGCGGGGGGGCCGGTTGAGCAGTTCTTC. Drawing the rest from reference TRBV7-9 and TRBJ2-1, the complete variable domain is DTGVSQNPRHKITKRGQNVTFRCDPISEHNRLYWYRQTLGQGPEFLTYFQNEAQLEKSRLLSDRFSAERPKGSFSTLEIQRTEQGDSAMYLCASSSVAGGPVEQFFGPGTRLTVL.

The rearrangement uses TRBV2 and TRBJ2-1, with 12 bases aligning to TRBD2. V lost 8 bases and J lost 8; bases outside the gene matches: 7. Germline V gene data show CDR1 as SNHLY and CDR2 as FYNNEI. This CDR3 is built from 14 residues. This CDR3 is CASLWTSGVDEQFF. The CDR3, as DNA: TGTGCCAGCCTTTGGACTAGCGGGGTCGATGAGCAGTTCTTC.

There are a few counts of this clone. This rearrangement joins TRBV5-6 to TRBJ1-2; D uncertain. Germline lookup yields CDR1 SGHDT and CDR2 YYEEEE. The CDR3 is 13 amino acids. Between the trimmed V and J ends, which lost 3 bases and 4 bases, there was a span of 10 bases. CDR3 protein: CASSSSGSYGYTF. CDR3 DNA sequence: TGTGCCAGCAGCTCGTCGGGGAGCTATGGCTACACCTTC.